The 32 T cell receptor beta chains below all came from one sample that was sequenced in a study of blood T cell repertoires in COVID-19. Clones were sequenced by immunoSEQ multiplex PCR, and TCRdb holds only the in-frame ones, with some missing. The sample lists more than 85,000 clones; roughly nine tenths were seen once. Sequences were obtained from peripheral blood. These receptor sequences come from a woman aged 45-65 years with COVID-19, enrolled during active disease.

V is TRBV6-1 and J is TRBJ2-7; no clear D gene. The V end was cut by 2 bases, the J end by 4 bases, with 12 bases between. CDR3 length: 14 residues. CDR1 is MNHNS and CDR2 is SASEGT in the germline V gene. Here the CDR3 reads CASSESQREYEQYF. CDR3 nucleotide sequence: TGTGCCAGCAGTGAATCTCAGCGAGAATACGAGCAGTACTTC.

The chain is built from TRBV9 and TRBJ2-3; possibly TRBD2 for D (5 bases). This CDR3 region has 15 residues. The germline V and J ends were trimmed by 4 bases and 1 base, with 13 bases remaining between them. The germline V gene has CDR1 SGDLS and CDR2 YYNGEE. This CDR3 reads CASSNTPGGTDTQYF. The CDR3 region has the DNA TGTGCCAGCAGCAACACCCCCGGGGGCACAGATACGCAGTATTTT. Full variable domain (remainder filled in from reference TRBV9 and TRBJ2-3): DSGVTQTPKHLITATGQRVTLRCSPRSGDLSVYWYQQSLDQGLQFLIQYYNGEERAKGNILERFSAQQFPDLHSELNLSSLELGDSALYFCASSNTPGGTDTQYFGPGTRLTVL.

The chain recombines TRBV5-1 with TRBJ2-2, with 8 bases fitting TRBD1. Unmatched junction bases numbered 3, after V lost 4 bases and J lost 1 base. The CDR3 is 15 residues long. Germline lookup yields CDR1 SGHRS and CDR2 YFSETQ. CDR3 nucleotide sequence: TGCGCCAGCAGCCTGGACAGGGTGAACACCGGGGAGCTGTTTTTT. Protein: CASSLDRVNTGELFF.

This chain links TRBV3-1 (or the pseudogene TRBV3-2) with TRBJ2-7; D is possibly TRBD2 (6 bases). V lost 1 base to trimming and J lost 2 bases, with 18 bases between them. This CDR3 is built from 17 residues. The V gene's germline CDR1 is LGHDT and CDR2 YNNKEL (reference sequence). The CDR3 nucleotides are TGTGCCAGCAGCCAAGGGGGGGTTGGACGGAGAACCTACGAGCAGTACTTC. Residues: CASSQGGVGRRTYEQYF.

V and J are TRBV4-2 and TRBJ1-4; TRBD1 agrees at 8 bases. Losses at the gene ends were 0 bases for V and 8 bases for J; bases not matched to a gene: 8. Germline-derived CDR1 and CDR2 are LGHNA and YNFKEQ. CDR3 size: 16 residues. CDR3 DNA sequence: TGTGCCAGCAGCCAAGATCGGACAGGGCTAGGCGAAAAACTGTTTTTT. The encoded protein is CASSQDRTGLGEKLFF.

The V and J genes are TRBV6-2 or TRBV6-3 and TRBJ2-3; TRBD2 matches 11 bases. Germline V CDR1 and CDR2: MNHEY, SVGEGT. Trimming at V came to 5 bases and at J to 0 bases, leaving 7 bases not matched to a gene. This CDR3 comprises 17 residues. In DNA form, the CDR3 reads TGTGCCAGCAGTGGGGCTAGCGGGGGGACCAGCACAGATACGCAGTATTTT. Protein product: CASSGASGGTSTDTQYF.

This CDR3 reads CASSLSPRGKNIQYF. DNA of the CDR3: TGTGCCAGCAGCTTGTCCCCCAGGGGCAAAAACATTCAGTACTTC. The V gene is TRBV5-6, the J gene TRBJ2-4; D might be TRBD1 (6 bases). Looked up from germline, CDR1 is SGHDT and CDR2 is YYEEEE. Deletions cut 1 base from V and 3 bases from J, with 11 bases between. The CDR3 has 15 residues.

The chain carries TRBV25-1 and TRBJ2-7; possibly TRBD1 for D (6 bases). The ends were cut back, 6 bases at V and 3 bases at J, with 21 bases in the middle. The germline CDR1 and CDR2 sequences are MGHDK and SYGVNS. The CDR3 contains 16 residues. CDR3 in DNA: TGTGCCAGCAGCGAGACTCCGGGACATATGTACTACGAGCAGTACTTC. Protein sequence: CASSETPGHMYYEQYF.

The count of this clone is one. The CDR3 DNA reads as TGCGCCAGCAGCCAAGGCACAGGGTGGGGTTTCTACGAGCAGTACTTC. Amino acids: CASSQGTGWGFYEQYF. The chain combines TRBV4-1 with TRBJ2-7; weak D call: TRBD1 (6 bases). Germline V gene sequence: CDR1 MGHRA, CDR2 YSYEKL. V dropped 1 base and J dropped 3 bases, with 16 bases sitting between them. The CDR3 consists of 16 residues.

The chain is built from TRBV2 and TRBJ1-5; 8 bases are a match to TRBD1. The CDR3 covers 15 residues. CDR1 is SNHLY, CDR2 FYNNEI, per germline. V was clipped by 6 bases and J by 3 bases; unmatched bases: 7. DNA for the CDR3: TGTGCCAGCAGGAAGCAGACAGGGGCCAATCAGCCCCAGCATTTT. Protein: CASRKQTGANQPQHF.

The V and J genes are TRBV3-1 (or the pseudogene TRBV3-2) and TRBJ1-1; perhaps TRBD1 as D (6 bases). Trimming left V 4 bases short and J 3 bases short, with 12 bases between. CDR1 LGHDT and CDR2 YNNKEL come from the germline V gene (reference sequence). This CDR3 comprises 14 residues. CDR3: CASSPGTGHTEAFF. The CDR3 DNA reads as TGTGCCAGCAGCCCCGGAACAGGGCACACTGAAGCTTTCTTT.

The rearrangement links TRBV6-1 to TRBJ1-6, with D uncertain. The germline gives CDR1 MNHNS, CDR2 SASEGT. This CDR3 is built from 16 residues. V was clipped by 1 base and J by 0 bases, with 7 bases between them. The DNA for the CDR3 is TGTGCCAGCAGTGAAGTGGAGGCCTCCTATAATTCACCCCTCCACTTT. Protein: CASSEVEASYNSPLHF.

The CDR3 coding sequence is TGTGCCAGCAGCTTTAACAGGGGTGATACTGAAGCTTTCTTT. Protein product: CASSFNRGDTEAFF. The J gene is TRBJ1-1, the V gene TRBV5-6; 7 bases are a match to TRBD1. V gave up 2 bases and J gave up 5 bases; unmatched junction bases: 6. This CDR3 contains 14 residues. Germline CDR1 SGHDT, CDR2 YYEEEE.

The chain carries TRBV27 and TRBJ1-3; D is possibly TRBD1 (6 bases). Trimming removed 4 bases from V and 0 bases from J, with 10 bases in between. The V gene's germline CDR1 is MNHEY and CDR2 SMNVEV (reference sequence). This CDR3 region has 15 residues. The CDR3 reads CASSSTGYSGNTIYF. For the CDR3, the DNA is TGTGCCAGCAGTTCGACAGGATACTCTGGAAACACCATATATTTT.

The chain couples TRBV2 to TRBJ1-1; D ambiguous. The CDR3 length is 14 residues. Trimming cost V 6 bases and J 1 base, with 12 bases left between them. Germline loops: CDR1 SNHLY, CDR2 FYNNEI. The CDR3 sequence is CASRGSVGNTEAFF. The CDR3 DNA reads TGTGCCAGCAGGGGGAGCGTAGGGAACACTGAAGCTTTCTTT.

J is TRBJ1-4 and V is TRBV4-1; D might be TRBD1 (5 bases). Germline assignment: CDR1 MGHRA and CDR2 YSYEKL. The CDR3 is 17 amino acids. V lost 1 base and J 7 bases, leaving 19 bases between the germline ends. The CDR3 DNA reads TGCGCCAGCAGCCAAGCTGTTATCCAGGGCGTAGTTGAAAAACTGTTTTTT. It translates to CASSQAVIQGVVEKLFF.

The chain has TRBV6-4 and TRBJ1-5; 12 positions agree with TRBD1. CDR3 size: 17 residues. Trimming at V came to 3 bases and at J to 7 bases, leaving 10 bases not matched to a gene. The germline V gene encodes CDR1 MRHNA and CDR2 SNTAGT. The CDR3 nucleotides read TGTGCCAGCAGTGAACGGGACAGGGGGCACGGTGGCCAGCCCCAGCATTTT. Its translation is CASSERDRGHGGQPQHF.

The gene calls are TRBV12-3 or TRBV12-4 and TRBJ2-5, with D unresolved. The ends were cut back, 7 bases at V and 0 bases at J, with 9 bases in the middle. The CDR3 runs 13 residues. The CDR3 loop is CASTSQDQETQYF. The CDR3 DNA sequence: TGTGCCAGCACGAGTCAGGACCAAGAGACCCAGTACTTC.

This chain connects TRBV15 to TRBJ1-4; no firm D call. The germline CDR1 and CDR2 sequences are LNHNV and YYDKDF (reference sequence). The CDR3 contains 15 residues. V was clipped by 0 bases and J by 2 bases, with 7 bases between them. CDR3 nucleotides: TGTGCCACCAGCAGAGATCCCCTGACTAATGAAAAACTGTTTTTT. Translated, it gives CATSRDPLTNEKLFF.

The gene calls are TRBV29-1 and TRBJ2-3; tentatively, D is TRBD1 (6 bases). V shed 6 bases and J shed 6 bases, with 13 bases lying between them. This CDR3 spans 12 amino acids. Germline-derived CDR1 and CDR2 are SQVTM and ANQGSEA. The CDR3 coding sequence is TGCAGCGTAGCGGACAGTTCGGATACGCAGTATTTT. Translating gives CSVADSSDTQYF.

This chain's CDR3 is CAWSGTGGKETQYF. As DNA, the CDR3 is TGTGCCTGGAGTGGGACAGGGGGCAAGGAGACCCAGTACTTC. The chain has TRBV30 and TRBJ2-5, with 11 bases identical to TRBD1. The V gene end was trimmed by 1 base and the J gene end by 5 bases; junction bases not matched to a gene: 3. The CDR3 consists of 14 residues. Per the germline V gene, CDR1 is GTSNPN and CDR2 is SVGIG (reference sequence).

The chain joins TRBV7-6 to TRBJ1-3, with D possibly being TRBD1 (5 bases). V was clipped by 4 bases and J by 0 bases, with 10 bases between them. The CDR3 totals 15 residues. Looked up from germline, CDR1 is SGHVS and CDR2 is FNYEAQ. The CDR3 DNA reads as TGTGCCAGCAGCTCCCGGAGGGGCTCTGGAAACACCATATATTTT. This sequence encodes CASSSRRGSGNTIYF.

This clone is a singleton in its sample. The V call is TRBV7-2, the J call TRBJ2-3; 9 positions agree with TRBD2. The CDR3 runs 14 residues. J was trimmed by 2 bases and V by 6 bases; bases with no gene match: 3. CDR1 is SGHTA, CDR2 FQGNSA, per germline. The CDR3 loop reads CASRGLALTDTQYF. In nucleotides, the CDR3 is TGTGCCAGCAGGGGACTAGCCCTCACAGATACGCAGTATTTT.

This clone occurred once. This chain uses TRBV5-8 with TRBJ1-4; D is unclear. The germline V gene has CDR1 SGHTS and CDR2 YDEGEE. This CDR3 comprises 11 residues. V was cut by 7 bases and J by 6 bases, with 7 bases left in between. The CDR3 reads CASSPYEKLFF. In DNA, the CDR3 is TGTGCCAGCTCCCCGTATGAAAAACTGTTTTTT. Drawing the rest from reference TRBV5-8 and TRBJ1-4, the complete variable domain is EAGVTQSPTHLIKTRGQQATLRCSPISGHTSVYWYQQALGLGLQFLLWYDEGEERNRGNFPPRFSGRQFPNYSSELNVNALELEDSALYLCASSPYEKLFFGSGTQLSVL.

This rearrangement joins TRBV7-9 to TRBJ2-3; the D gene is possibly TRBD2 (7 bases). The CDR3 runs to 16 residues. V was cut by 2 bases and J by 2 bases, with 14 bases left in between. Germline loops: CDR1 SEHNR, CDR2 FQNEAQ (reference sequence). CDR3 protein: CASSLSRGAFTDTQYF. The CDR3 coding sequence is TGTGCCAGCAGCTTAAGTCGGGGGGCCTTCACAGATACGCAGTATTTT.

The chain has TRBV5-4 and TRBJ1-1; D might be TRBD1 (6 bases). The length of the CDR3 is 14 residues. Germline CDR1 SGHNT, CDR2 YYREEE (reference sequence). V shed 2 bases and J shed 6 bases, with 14 bases lying between them. The CDR3 protein is CASSLDGQSPEAFF. The CDR3 nucleotides read TGTGCCAGCAGCTTAGACGGACAGTCGCCTGAAGCTTTCTTT.

V and J are TRBV7-9 and TRBJ1-4; 9 positions agree with TRBD1. With 6 bases clipped from V and 5 bases from J, the junction kept 4 bases outside the gene matches. Germline-derived CDR1 and CDR2 are SEHNR and FQNEAQ (reference sequence). CDR3 size: 14 residues. The CDR3 DNA follows: TGTGCCAGCAGGCCAACAGGGGGCAATGAAAAACTGTTTTTT. It yields the protein CASRPTGGNEKLFF.

This clone was seen more than once but under ten times. The CDR3 DNA follows: TGTGCCAGCGGCAGGATGGCCGGGGCCTACAATGAGCAGTTCTTC. It yields the protein CASGRMAGAYNEQFF. The rearrangement links TRBV7-6 to TRBJ2-1; D perhaps matches TRBD2 (5 bases). The V end lost 8 bases, the J end lost 2 bases, and 16 bases lay between the germline ends. CDR1 is SGHVS, CDR2 FNYEAQ, per germline. CDR3 length: 15 amino acids.

The gene calls are TRBV2 and TRBJ2-7; a possible D gene is TRBD2 (6 bases). Germline CDR1 SNHLY, CDR2 FYNNEI. The CDR3 runs 16 residues. Deletions cut 2 bases from V and 6 bases from J, with 20 bases between. CDR3 in DNA: TGTGCCAGCAGTGAATCTGGAGCGGGCTCAGAGGGCGAGCAGTACTTC. This codes for CASSESGAGSEGEQYF.

The chain couples TRBV10-2 to TRBJ2-1; TRBD2 aligns across 7 bases. Germline V CDR1 and CDR2: WSHSY, SAAADI. This CDR3 region has 16 residues. V gave up 6 bases and J gave up 9 bases; unmatched junction bases: 17. The CDR3 reads CASSSQGGVGRAEQFF. The DNA for the CDR3 is TGCGCCAGCAGCTCCCAGGGAGGGGTCGGTCGGGCTGAGCAGTTCTTC.

The chain couples TRBV5-6 to TRBJ2-1, with D unclear. CDR1 and CDR2 (germline): SGHDT, YYEEEE. Trimming took off 4 bases at V and 5 bases at J, with 10 bases between the two ends. The CDR3 loop spans 13 amino acids. CDR3 nucleotides: TGTGCCAGCAGCGTACCCCCGGACAATGAGCAGTTCTTC. Translating gives CASSVPPDNEQFF.

This chain connects TRBV6-1 to TRBJ1-5; 7 bases match TRBD1. The V segment lost 2 bases and the J segment 6 bases; nucleotides outside the gene matches: 7. The CDR3 loop spans 15 amino acids. CDR1 and CDR2 (germline): MNHNS, SASEGT. The chain's CDR3 is CASSEWSGGSQPQHF. As DNA, the CDR3 is TGTGCCAGCAGTGAATGGTCAGGGGGTAGTCAGCCCCAGCATTTT.